This T cell receptor beta chain is from a study of blood T cell repertoires in COVID-19. About the research overall: The origin of the acute and convalescent COVID-19 samples was the United States, Italy and Spain. T cells, B-cell-depleted T cells, or PBMCs supplied cDNA or gDNA.

This clone was picked up a small number of times. The CDR3 is made up of 12 amino acids. The V gene's germline CDR1 is LNHDA and CDR2 SQIVND (reference sequence). V was cut by 3 bases and J by 7 bases, with 7 bases left in between. Original processing notes: Quantification of nucleated cells was approximated via reference gene primer amplification. The table came from immunoSEQ multiplex PCR; TCRdb's copy has only in-frame clones and leaves some out. The V and J calls and the clone size are those of that table, but D and trimming were determined from the DNA. Of 200,000 or so clones in the sample, 85% to 90% were seen once. Clinical history as reported by participants underpinned cohort assignment.

The chain recombines TRBV19 with TRBJ1-3, with a possible D match to TRBD1 (6 bases). The clonotype comes from a woman aged 18-30 years in a cohort exposed to, infected with or recovered from COVID-19 (not recorded which). Sample: PBMCs or T cells enriched from blood (not recorded which). CDR3 in DNA: TGTGCCAGTAGTATCCAGGGGAACACCATATATTTT. This codes for CASSIQGNTIYF.